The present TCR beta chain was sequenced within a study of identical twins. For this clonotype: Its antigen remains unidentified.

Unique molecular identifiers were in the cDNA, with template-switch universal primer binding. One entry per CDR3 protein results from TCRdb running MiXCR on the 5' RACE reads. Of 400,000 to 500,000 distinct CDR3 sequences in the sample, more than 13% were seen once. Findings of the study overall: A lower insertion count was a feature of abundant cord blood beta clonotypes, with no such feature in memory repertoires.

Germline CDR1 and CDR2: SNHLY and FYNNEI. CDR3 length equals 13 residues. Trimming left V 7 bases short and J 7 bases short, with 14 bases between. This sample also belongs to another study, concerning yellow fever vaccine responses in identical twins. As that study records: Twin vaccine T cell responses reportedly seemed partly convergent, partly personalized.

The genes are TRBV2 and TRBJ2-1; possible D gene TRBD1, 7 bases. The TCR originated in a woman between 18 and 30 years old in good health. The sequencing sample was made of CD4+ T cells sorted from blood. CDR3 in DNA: TGTGCCAGCACTCTACAGGGGAGGAATGAGCAGTTCTTC. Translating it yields CASTLQGRNEQFF.